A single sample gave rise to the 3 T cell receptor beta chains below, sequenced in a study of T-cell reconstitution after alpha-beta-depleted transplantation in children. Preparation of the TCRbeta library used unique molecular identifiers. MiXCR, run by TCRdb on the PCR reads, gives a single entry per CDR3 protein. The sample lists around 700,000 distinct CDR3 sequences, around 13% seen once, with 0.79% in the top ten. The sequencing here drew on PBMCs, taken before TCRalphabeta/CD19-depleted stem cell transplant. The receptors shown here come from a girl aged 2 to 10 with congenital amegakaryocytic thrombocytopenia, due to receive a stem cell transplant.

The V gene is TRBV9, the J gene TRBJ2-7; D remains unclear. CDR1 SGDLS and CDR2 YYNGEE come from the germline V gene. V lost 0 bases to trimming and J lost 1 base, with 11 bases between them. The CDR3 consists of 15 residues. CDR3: CASSVVPGESYEQYF. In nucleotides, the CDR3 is TGTGCCAGCAGCGTAGTTCCTGGAGAGTCCTACGAGCAGTACTTC.

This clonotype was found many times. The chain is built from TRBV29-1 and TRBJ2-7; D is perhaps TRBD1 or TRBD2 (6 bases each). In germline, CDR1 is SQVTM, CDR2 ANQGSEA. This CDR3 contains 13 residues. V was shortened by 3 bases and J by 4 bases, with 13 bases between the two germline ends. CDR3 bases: TGCAGCGTTGAGGAGGGGGAAGGTTACGAGCAGTACTTC. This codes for CSVEEGEGYEQYF.

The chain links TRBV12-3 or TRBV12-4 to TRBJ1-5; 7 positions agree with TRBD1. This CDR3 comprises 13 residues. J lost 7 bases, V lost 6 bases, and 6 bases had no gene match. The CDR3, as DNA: TGTGCCAGCAGATCGGACAGGTTGCAGCCCCAGCATTTT. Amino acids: CASRSDRLQPQHF.